The clone carrying this T cell receptor (beta chain) has only one observation. Using immunoSEQ multiplex PCR, the repertoire was profiled, and TCRdb retains in-frame clones only, with some absent. The table shows 90,000 to 130,000 clones, with 80% to 95% occurring only once. This CDR3 comprises 14 residues. V shed 3 bases and J shed 2 bases, with 8 bases lying between them. Germline assignment: CDR1 MDHEN and CDR2 SYDVKM. Time point in this sample: peripheral blood 6 weeks after treatment start. The data stem from a study of PD-L1 blockade in urothelial cancer. The material was PBMCs, obtained around atezolizumab (anti-PD-L1) treatment. The genes are TRBV28 and TRBJ1-5; no reliable D call. The receptor's source is a man in his sixties with urothelial cancer. The CDR3 DNA is TGTGCCAGCAGTTTGTTGCAGGGCAATCAGCCCCAGCATTTT. Translation gives CASSLLQGNQPQHF.